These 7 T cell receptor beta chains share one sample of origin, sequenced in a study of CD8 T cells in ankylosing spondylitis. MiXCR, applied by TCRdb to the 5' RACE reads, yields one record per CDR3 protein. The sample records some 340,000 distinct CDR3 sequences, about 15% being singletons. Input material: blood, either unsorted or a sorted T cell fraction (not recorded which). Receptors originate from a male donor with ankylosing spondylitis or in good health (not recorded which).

The CDR3 nucleotides read TGTGCCAGCAGACCCGGGACTAGCGCCATTAGCTCCTACAATGAGCAGTTCTTC. Its translation is CASRPGTSAISSYNEQFF. The chain recombines TRBV6-1 with TRBJ2-1; 10 positions match TRBD2. With 6 bases clipped from V and 0 bases from J, the junction kept 11 bases outside the gene matches. The length of the CDR3 is 18 residues. The germline V gene has CDR1 MNHNS and CDR2 SASEGT.

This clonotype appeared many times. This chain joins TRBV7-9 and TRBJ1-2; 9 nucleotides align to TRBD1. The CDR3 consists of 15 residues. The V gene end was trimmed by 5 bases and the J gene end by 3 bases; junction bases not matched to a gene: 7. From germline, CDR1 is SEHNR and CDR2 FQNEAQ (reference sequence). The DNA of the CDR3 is TGTGCCAGCAGCCCGCCGCGGGACAGGGACTATGGCTACACCTTC. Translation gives CASSPPRDRDYGYTF.

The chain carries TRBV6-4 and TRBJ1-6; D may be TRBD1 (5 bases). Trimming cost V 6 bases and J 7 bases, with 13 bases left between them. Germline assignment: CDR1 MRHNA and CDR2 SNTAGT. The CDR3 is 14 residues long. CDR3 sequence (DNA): TGTGCCAGCAGGGATACAGGAGGGAATTCACCCCTCCACTTT. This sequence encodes CASRDTGGNSPLHF.

This CDR3 is CASMGRDITYEQYF. CDR3 DNA: TGTGCCAGCATGGGGCGGGACATAACCTACGAGCAGTACTTC. This sequence joins TRBV2 and TRBJ2-7; D possibly uses TRBD1 or TRBD2 (6 bases each). CDR1 and CDR2 (germline): SNHLY, FYNNEI. The CDR3 covers 14 residues. Between the trimmed V and J ends, which lost 7 bases and 2 bases, there was a span of 15 bases.

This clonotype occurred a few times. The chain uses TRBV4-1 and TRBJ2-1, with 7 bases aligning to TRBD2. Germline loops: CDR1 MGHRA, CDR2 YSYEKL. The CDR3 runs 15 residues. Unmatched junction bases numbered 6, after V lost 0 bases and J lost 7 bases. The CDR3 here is CASSQESLAANEQFF. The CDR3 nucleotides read TGCGCCAGCAGCCAAGAAAGCCTAGCGGCAAATGAGCAGTTCTTC.

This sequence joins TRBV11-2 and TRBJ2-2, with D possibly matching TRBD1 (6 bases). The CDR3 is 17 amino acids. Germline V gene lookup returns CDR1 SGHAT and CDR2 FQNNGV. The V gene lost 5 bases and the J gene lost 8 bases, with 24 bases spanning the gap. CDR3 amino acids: CASSPRDPRDKGGELFF. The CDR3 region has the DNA TGTGCCAGCAGCCCGAGGGACCCCCGGGACAAGGGGGGGGAGCTGTTTTTT.

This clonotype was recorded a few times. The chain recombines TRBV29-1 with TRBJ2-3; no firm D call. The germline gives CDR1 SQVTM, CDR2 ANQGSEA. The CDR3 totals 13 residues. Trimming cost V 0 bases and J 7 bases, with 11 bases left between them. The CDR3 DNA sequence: TGCAGCGTTGAAGAGACCCCCCTTTATACGCAGTATTTT. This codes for CSVEETPLYTQYF.